The entry that follows covers one T cell receptor (beta chain) sequence. Its antigen is still unknown. No much larger clonotype is one base removed from it; base qualities were not supplied. The immunoSEQ Assay, a bias-controlled multiplex PCR, was used to amplify TCRbeta CDR3 regions from genomic DNA. The paper's data handling went like this. Within the assay, amplification of reference gene primers was used to estimate how many nucleated cells each sample contained. Sequence reads were collapsed and filtered to measure the absolute abundance of every unique TCRbeta CDR3 rearrangement. For each sample, productive Simpson clonality was calculated as the square root of Simpson's diversity index across productive rearrangements. What TCRdb holds here is the immuneACCESS table cut down to in-frame rearrangements. Part of the clones is not present; checked against another copy, under half of the missing clones reflect an unresolved V gene, and the others are unexplained. The DNA gave D and trimming, while V, J and clone size come from that table. Recorded for this sample are around 310,000 clones; nearly 90% of them occurred a single time. The top ten clonotypes cover 0.8% to 1.3% of the sample.

CDR3 length: 16 amino acids, cysteine to phenylalanine. The entry retains the CDR3 DNA only, 48 bases that are in frame from base 1. A distance of 15 bases separates the germline ends of V and J, which lose 0 bases and 6 bases respectively. CDR1 SNHLY and CDR2 FYNNEI are derived from the germline V gene. One collaborating source in Seattle enrolled patients during active infection and followed them longitudinally through the course of disease. Each collaborating institution followed its own protocols to collect whole blood in K2EDTA tubes. For TCRbeta analysis, collaborators shipped samples in one of three forms: frozen whole blood, isolated PBMCs, or DNA extracted from either of those sample types. This sample is drawn from a study of blood T cell repertoires in COVID-19 (dated by TCRdb to the early 2020s). As for the study more broadly: The collaborator samples originated in the United States, Italy and Spain and spanned the acute and convalescent phases of COVID-19. Sample metadata almost always included a de-identified subject ID, COVID-19 status, age in years and sex. Where available, HLA class I and class II types were taken from metadata supplied by the sample provider and were not determined by assay-based typing. The prospective study material was composed of cDNA or gDNA derived from T cells, B-cell-depleted T cells, or PBMCs. The samples were drawn from two sources: the first 160 participants of the ongoing ImmuneRACE study, and over 1,000 subjects contributed by 6 global collaborators. The dataset comprised deeply sampled blood TCRbeta repertoires from subjects exposed to, actively infected with, or recovered from COVID-19. The repertoires were released in a freely available public database meant as a resource for research on the immune response to SARS-CoV-2.

What the study reported, not specific to this receptor: The amount of clinical and demographic metadata varied by source and participant and was provided uncurated.

This receptor was obtained from a woman between 40 and 50 years old with COVID-19, enrolled during active disease. Sequenced material: peripheral blood. Rearrangement joined TRBV2 to TRBJ2-4, with TRBD2 perhaps the D gene, on 7 matching bases. CDR3 reads: CASSEARGGGRNIQYF. The nucleotides read TGTGCCAGCAGTGAAGCGCGAGGGGGGGGACGAAACATTCAGTACTTC. Extended through the reference TRBV2 and TRBJ2-4 proteins, this CDR3 yields the full variable domain: EPEVTQTPSHQVTQMGQEVILRCVPISNHLYFYWYRQILGQKVEFLVSFYNNEISEKSEIFDDQFSVERPDGSNFTLKIRSTKLEDSAMYFCASSEARGGGRNIQYFGAGTRLSVL.